These T cell receptor beta chains were read from a single sample in a study of T cell responses to AZD1222 COVID-19 vaccine. The repertoire was sequenced with immunoSEQ multiplex PCR; TCRdb's copy has only in-frame clones and lacks some. Of about 150,000 clones listed, around 84% are singletons. Sequencing was performed on peripheral blood, taken 28 days after the second AZD1222 dose. The source is an adult who received the AZD1222 COVID-19 vaccine. CDR3s include the opening cysteine and the closing phenylalanine or tryptophan. Each record gives: V gene, clone size, J gene, D gene, CDR3 protein, CDR3 DNA. The D gene is left open where the match is weak. Not all rows give a size; the values are once, few, many and, for expanded clones, a class.

V gene: TRBV10-1
clone size: NA
J gene: TRBJ2-1
D gene: NA
CDR3 protein: CASSESSEQFF
CDR3 DNA: TGCGCCAGCAGTGAATCAAGTGAGCAGTTCTTC

V gene: TRBV12-3/TRBV12-4
clone size: NA
J gene: TRBJ1-6
D gene: NA
CDR3 protein: CASSLAPGPLHF
CDR3 DNA: TGTGCCAGCAGTTTAGCCCCGGGGCCCCTCCACTTT

V gene: TRBV19
clone size: NA
J gene: TRBJ2-1
D gene: TRBD2
CDR3 protein: CASSMSPGLAGGFSYNEQFF
CDR3 DNA: TGTGCCAGTAGTATGAGCCCGGGACTAGCGGGAGGATTTTCCTACAATGAGCAGTTCTTC

V gene: TRBV7-9
clone size: NA
J gene: TRBJ2-5
D gene: NA
CDR3 protein: CASSLVSRETQYF
CDR3 DNA: TGTGCCAGCAGCTTGGTGTCTCGAGAGACCCAGTACTTC

V gene: TRBV27
clone size: NA
J gene: TRBJ2-5
D gene: NA
CDR3 protein: CASSLTQEVPTGAQYF
CDR3 DNA: TGTGCCAGCAGTTTAACACAGGAAGTCCCCACGGGTGCCCAGTACTTC

V gene: TRBV6-5
clone size: NA
J gene: TRBJ1-3
D gene: TRBD1
CDR3 protein: CASSYRDRGGDTIYF
CDR3 DNA: TGTGCCAGCAGTTACCGGGACAGGGGAGGGGACACCATATATTTT

V gene: TRBV14
clone size: few
J gene: TRBJ2-7
D gene: TRBD1
CDR3 protein: CASSPVPGQSYEQYF
CDR3 DNA: TGTGCCAGCAGCCCAGTACCGGGACAGTCCTACGAGCAGTACTTC

V gene: TRBV2
clone size: NA
J gene: TRBJ1-6
D gene: NA
CDR3 protein: CASSGPSSYNSPLHF
CDR3 DNA: TGTGCCAGCAGTGGACCGAGCTCCTATAATTCACCCCTCCACTTT

V gene: TRBV5-6
clone size: NA
J gene: TRBJ2-3
D gene: NA
CDR3 protein: CASTSTRILTQYF
CDR3 DNA: TGTGCCAGCACCTCAACTAGGATCCTTACGCAGTATTTT

V gene: TRBV5-1
clone size: NA
J gene: TRBJ1-6
D gene: NA
CDR3 protein: CASSLDGGGYDNSPLHF
CDR3 DNA: TGCGCCAGCAGCTTGGACGGGGGCGGGTATGATAATTCACCCCTCCACTTT

V gene: TRBV5-1
clone size: NA
J gene: TRBJ1-1
D gene: NA
CDR3 protein: CASHRSRGDTEAFF
CDR3 DNA: TGCGCCAGCCACCGTTCCAGGGGCGACACTGAAGCTTTCTTT

V gene: TRBV5-1
clone size: NA
J gene: TRBJ1-4
D gene: NA
CDR3 protein: CASSESSLGWDEKLFF
CDR3 DNA: TGCGCCAGCAGCGAAAGCTCCCTAGGATGGGATGAAAAACTGTTTTTT

V gene: TRBV5-1
clone size: once
J gene: TRBJ2-4
D gene: NA
CDR3 protein: CASSLENRRGRGIQYF
CDR3 DNA: TGCGCCAGCAGCTTGGAGAATCGGAGAGGTAGGGGCATTCAGTACTTC

V gene: TRBV10-3
clone size: NA
J gene: TRBJ2-3
D gene: TRBD2
CDR3 protein: CAISESTWGGSTPDTQYF
CDR3 DNA: TGTGCCATCAGTGAGTCGACCTGGGGAGGGAGTACCCCAGATACGCAGTATTTT

V gene: TRBV6-5
clone size: NA
J gene: TRBJ2-3
D gene: NA
CDR3 protein: CASSLQELSTDTQYF
CDR3 DNA: TGTGCCAGCAGCCTACAGGAGCTAAGCACAGATACGCAGTATTTT

V gene: TRBV7-9
clone size: NA
J gene: TRBJ1-1
D gene: NA
CDR3 protein: CASSLASAGLKAFF
CDR3 DNA: TGTGCCAGCAGCTTAGCGTCGGCAGGGCTGAAGGCTTTCTTT

V gene: TRBV9
clone size: NA
J gene: TRBJ2-1
D gene: TRBD2
CDR3 protein: CASSFGTSGGLSSYNEQFF
CDR3 DNA: TGTGCCAGCAGCTTTGGGACTAGCGGGGGCCTAAGCTCCTACAATGAGCAGTTCTTC

V gene: TRBV6-5
clone size: few
J gene: TRBJ1-1
D gene: NA
CDR3 protein: CASNSQANTEAFF
CDR3 DNA: TGTGCCAGCAACTCACAGGCGAACACTGAAGCTTTCTTT

V gene: TRBV28
clone size: NA
J gene: TRBJ1-2
D gene: NA
CDR3 protein: CASRNAGKIYGYTF
CDR3 DNA: TGTGCCAGCCGTAATGCCGGGAAAATTTATGGCTACACCTTC

V gene: TRBV12-3/TRBV12-4
clone size: few
J gene: TRBJ2-2
D gene: NA
CDR3 protein: CASSFSGELFF
CDR3 DNA: TGTGCCAGCAGTTTTTCCGGGGAGCTGTTTTTT

V gene: TRBV6-6
clone size: NA
J gene: TRBJ2-3
D gene: NA
CDR3 protein: CASSYRPTDTQYF
CDR3 DNA: TGTGCCAGCAGTTATAGGCCCACAGATACGCAGTATTTT

V gene: TRBV21-1
clone size: NA
J gene: TRBJ1-1
D gene: NA
CDR3 protein: CASSNSDRANTEAFF
CDR3 DNA: TGTGCCAGCAGCAATTCAGACAGGGCGAACACTGAAGCTTTCTTT

V gene: TRBV6-5
clone size: NA
J gene: TRBJ1-5
D gene: NA
CDR3 protein: CASKGTSGQYQPQHF
CDR3 DNA: TGTGCCAGCAAGGGGACCTCAGGGCAGTATCAGCCCCAGCATTTT

V gene: TRBV4-2
clone size: NA
J gene: TRBJ2-3
D gene: TRBD2
CDR3 protein: CASSQVLAAGDTQYF
CDR3 DNA: TGTGCCAGCAGCCAAGTACTAGCGGCCGGAGATACGCAGTATTTT

V gene: TRBV10-3
clone size: few
J gene: TRBJ2-3
D gene: TRBD2
CDR3 protein: CAISDPGRAGTDTQYF
CDR3 DNA: TGTGCCATCAGTGATCCCGGGAGGGCAGGCACAGATACGCAGTATTTT

V gene: TRBV7-8
clone size: NA
J gene: TRBJ1-5
D gene: NA
CDR3 protein: CASSQMDRDSNQPQHF
CDR3 DNA: TGTGCCAGCAGCCAAATGGACAGAGATAGCAATCAGCCCCAGCATTTT

V gene: TRBV5-4
clone size: NA
J gene: TRBJ2-4
D gene: NA
CDR3 protein: CASSFNGQSLAKNIQYF
CDR3 DNA: TGTGCCAGCAGCTTTAACGGCCAGAGCCTAGCCAAAAACATTCAGTACTTC

V gene: TRBV24-1
clone size: NA
J gene: TRBJ1-4
D gene: TRBD1
CDR3 protein: CATSPGGAGEKLFF
CDR3 DNA: TGTGCCACCTCTCCAGGGGGCGCGGGGGAAAAACTGTTTTTT

V gene: TRBV6-1
clone size: few
J gene: TRBJ1-4
D gene: NA
CDR3 protein: CASSEAETEKLFF
CDR3 DNA: TGTGCCAGCAGTGAAGCGGAGACTGAAAAACTGTTTTTT

V gene: TRBV5-1
clone size: NA
J gene: TRBJ1-1
D gene: TRBD1
CDR3 protein: CASSLNRGRNTEAFF
CDR3 DNA: TGCGCCAGCAGCTTGAACAGGGGCCGTAACACTGAAGCTTTCTTT

V gene: TRBV6-5
clone size: NA
J gene: TRBJ1-5
D gene: NA
CDR3 protein: CASSLLQDSNQPQHF
CDR3 DNA: TGTGCCAGCAGTCTTCTACAGGATAGCAATCAGCCCCAGCATTTT

V gene: TRBV27
clone size: NA
J gene: TRBJ2-7
D gene: NA
CDR3 protein: CASRNFSYEQYF
CDR3 DNA: TGTGCCAGCAGGAACTTCTCCTACGAGCAGTACTTC

V gene: TRBV6-5
clone size: NA
J gene: TRBJ1-1
D gene: NA
CDR3 protein: CASTQNTEAFF
CDR3 DNA: TGTGCCAGCACCCAGAACACTGAAGCTTTCTTT

V gene: TRBV27
clone size: NA
J gene: TRBJ1-3
D gene: TRBD1
CDR3 protein: CASSLTGAGNTIYF
CDR3 DNA: TGTGCCAGCAGTTTGACAGGGGCTGGAAACACCATATATTTT

V gene: TRBV5-6
clone size: NA
J gene: TRBJ1-2
D gene: NA
CDR3 protein: CASSLLPGTEGYTF
CDR3 DNA: TGTGCCAGCAGCTTGCTTCCAGGGACGGAGGGCTACACCTTC

V gene: TRBV5-6
clone size: NA
J gene: TRBJ2-7
D gene: NA
CDR3 protein: CASSPTVNSYEQYF
CDR3 DNA: TGTGCCAGCAGCCCGACGGTAAACTCCTACGAGCAGTACTTC

V gene: TRBV5-1
clone size: NA
J gene: TRBJ1-1
D gene: NA
CDR3 protein: CASSLATPMNTEAFF
CDR3 DNA: TGCGCCAGCAGCTTGGCCACACCCATGAACACTGAAGCTTTCTTT

V gene: TRBV7-9
clone size: NA
J gene: TRBJ2-1
D gene: NA
CDR3 protein: CASSTRWLRYNEQFF
CDR3 DNA: TGTGCCAGCAGCACCCGGTGGCTACGCTACAATGAGCAGTTCTTC

V gene: TRBV3-1/TRBV3-2
clone size: NA
J gene: TRBJ1-4
D gene: TRBD1
CDR3 protein: CASSLQGTTGEKLFF
CDR3 DNA: TGTGCCAGCAGCTTACAGGGGACTACGGGGGAAAAACTGTTTTTT

V gene: TRBV20-1
clone size: NA
J gene: TRBJ2-1
D gene: NA
CDR3 protein: CSASTSPSSYNEQFF
CDR3 DNA: TGCAGTGCTAGTACCAGCCCGAGCTCCTACAATGAGCAGTTCTTC

V gene: TRBV27
clone size: NA
J gene: TRBJ2-5
D gene: TRBD2
CDR3 protein: CASSLPMDASGRGRETQYF
CDR3 DNA: TGTGCCAGCAGTTTACCCATGGATGCTAGCGGGAGAGGACGAGAGACCCAGTACTTC

V gene: TRBV10-2
clone size: NA
J gene: TRBJ2-7
D gene: TRBD2
CDR3 protein: CASSEAGYEQYF
CDR3 DNA: TGCGCCAGCAGTGAAGCGGGGTACGAGCAGTACTTC

V gene: TRBV12-3/TRBV12-4
clone size: NA
J gene: TRBJ2-1
D gene: NA
CDR3 protein: CASSQGAKGEQFF
CDR3 DNA: TGTGCCAGCAGTCAAGGGGCCAAGGGGGAGCAGTTCTTC

V gene: TRBV3-1/TRBV3-2
clone size: NA
J gene: TRBJ1-5
D gene: NA
CDR3 protein: CASSQGRGGVGNQPQHF
CDR3 DNA: TGTGCCAGCAGCCAGGGCAGGGGAGGAGTGGGCAATCAGCCCCAGCATTTT

V gene: TRBV5-1
clone size: NA
J gene: TRBJ2-3
D gene: TRBD1
CDR3 protein: CASSPGTGLEFTQYF
CDR3 DNA: TGCGCCAGCAGCCCCGGGACAGGGCTGGAGTTTACGCAGTATTTT